This is a list of T cell receptor beta chains from one sample in a study of cytomegalovirus exposure and HLA in healthy donors. The table came from immunoSEQ multiplex PCR; TCRdb's copy has only in-frame clones and leaves some out. The data hold approximately 150,000 clones, with 87% observed a single time. The sequenced sample consisted of PBMCs. These receptors originate from a man aged 18 to 30 in good health and CMV-seropositive. Both conserved end residues are part of each CDR3. A D gene is named only where the DNA matches it firmly. Only part of the rows carry a size: once, few, many, or a class if the clone is expanded.

>many|TRBJ1-2|TRBD1|TRBV5-4
TGTGCCAGCAGCTCAATGACAGGGGGCGGCTATGGCTACACCTTC
CASSSMTGGGYGYTF
>.|TRBJ1-5|.|TRBV28
TGTGCCAGCAGTTTACAGACAGGAATTAGGAGCAATCAGCCCCAGCATTTT
CASSLQTGIRSNQPQHF
>few|TRBJ2-7|.|TRBV27
TGTGCCAGCAGTTTATCGTCCGGGATCTACGAGCAGTACTTC
CASSLSSGIYEQYF
>few|TRBJ1-1|.|TRBV5-1
TGCGCCAGCAGCTTGGACGGCAGGGTGGAGGGGGCTTTCTTT
CASSLDGRVEGAFF
>once|TRBJ1-1|TRBD1|TRBV6-6
TGTGCCAGCAGTTCCAGGGGGGACACTGAAGCTTTCTTT
CASSSRGDTEAFF
>.|TRBJ2-7|.|TRBV10-1
TGCGCCAGCTCGGGGGTTGGGGTCCTAAACGAGCAGTACTTC
CASSGVGVLNEQYF
>few|TRBJ1-2|TRBD1|TRBV5-8
TGTGCCAGCAGCTTGGTCGACAGGGGCTACTATGGCTACACCTTC
CASSLVDRGYYGYTF
>.|TRBJ1-3|.|TRBV4-1
TGCGCCAGCAGCCAAGGATCCGGGGGGCAGGGAAACACCATATATTTT
CASSQGSGGQGNTIYF
>.|TRBJ2-1|TRBD1|TRBV7-9
TGTGCCAGCAGCTCGGGGACAGCAGATTCGCAGTTCTTC
CASSSGTADSQFF
>.|TRBJ2-7|TRBD2|TRBV18
TGTGCCAGCTCACCTCCTAGCGGGGGGGCCGGGTACGAGCAGTACTTC
CASSPPSGGAGYEQYF
>.|TRBJ1-5|.|TRBV5-1
TGCGCCAGCAGCTTCGGGCCGGTGGGAGCGAGCAATCAGCCCCAGCATTTT
CASSFGPVGASNQPQHF
>.|TRBJ1-5|.|TRBV19
TGTGCCAGTACTTCGTGGGCCGAAGGAGGACAGCCCCAGCATTTT
CASTSWAEGGQPQHF
>once|TRBJ2-2|TRBD2|TRBV7-9
TGTGCCAGCAGCTTAACTAGCGGGAGTCCAGGGGAGCTGTTTTTT
CASSLTSGSPGELFF
>.|TRBJ1-2|TRBD1|TRBV5-1
TGCGCCAGCAGCTCTGGTTCGGGACAGGGTGGCTACACCTTC
CASSSGSGQGGYTF
>.|TRBJ1-5|.|TRBV19
TGTGCCAGTAGTAATCGCGGGGATCAGCCCCAGCATTTT
CASSNRGDQPQHF
>.|TRBJ1-3|TRBD1|TRBV5-1
TGCGCCAGCAGCTGGACAGGAGGAAACACCATATATTTT
CASSWTGGNTIYF
>.|TRBJ1-2|.|TRBV5-1
TGCGCCAGCAGCGGAGGTCCCGGAGGGGACTATGGCTACACCTTC
CASSGGPGGDYGYTF
>.|TRBJ1-4|.|TRBV30
TGTGCCTGGAGTGTACTCGGGGCAACTAATGAAAAACTGTTTTTT
CAWSVLGATNEKLFF
>few|TRBJ1-5|.|TRBV7-8
TGTGCCAGCAGCTTAGGTCAGGGTCAGCCCCAGCATTTT
CASSLGQGQPQHF
>.|TRBJ2-5|.|TRBV19
TGTGCCAGTACTTCCGGGACACAAGAGACCCAGTACTTC
CASTSGTQETQYF
>once|TRBJ2-1|TRBD2|TRBV6-5
TGTGCCAGTGCTAGCGGCTTATACAATGAGCAGTTCTTC
CASASGLYNEQFF
>.|TRBJ2-7|.|TRBV5-4
TGTGCCAGCAGCTCGTTTGACAATGAGCAGTACTTC
CASSSFDNEQYF
>.|TRBJ2-3|TRBD2|TRBV30
TGTGCCTGGAGTGTAAAGAGTGGGCTAGCGGGCTTACTATTCACAGATACGCAGTATTTT
CAWSVKSGLAGLLFTDTQYF
>.|TRBJ1-2|TRBD1|TRBV6-5
TGTGCCAGCAGTTACGGGACAGGGAGAGACTACTATGGCTACACCTTC
CASSYGTGRDYYGYTF
>few|TRBJ1-6|.|TRBV2
TGTGCCAGCGGCTCCGCTAGGAGTGGTTCACCCCTCCACTTT
CASGSARSGSPLHF
>.|TRBJ2-1|TRBD2|TRBV5-1
TGCGCCAGCAGCTTTTGGAGCGGGGGGTCCTCCTACAATGAGCAGTTCTTC
CASSFWSGGSSYNEQFF
>.|TRBJ1-1|.|TRBV29-1
TGCAGCGCCTGGAGGGGGAACACTGAAGCTTTCTTT
CSAWRGNTEAFF
>.|TRBJ2-1|TRBD2|TRBV7-8
TGTGCCAGCAGCTTAGGGGCTAGCGGAGACCCCTTCTACAATGAGCAGTTCTTC
CASSLGASGDPFYNEQFF
>.|TRBJ2-4|.|TRBV5-6
TGTGCCAGCAGCTTACAGGGAGCCAAAAACATTCAGTACTTC
CASSLQGAKNIQYF
>.|TRBJ1-2|TRBD1|TRBV6-6
TGTGCCAGCAGACCGGGACAGGGGCGATACACCTTC
CASRPGQGRYTF
>.|TRBJ1-1|TRBD1|TRBV2
TGTGCCAGCAGTACAGGGGGTGGAACTGAAGCTTTCTTT
CASSTGGGTEAFF
>.|TRBJ2-6|TRBD1|TRBV6-5
TGTGCCAGCAGGCCAGACAGGGCTGGGGCCAACGTCCTGACTTTC
CASRPDRAGANVLTF
>.|TRBJ2-7|TRBD2|TRBV9
TGTGCCAGCAGCGTTTCGGATAGCGGGGTGGCTGGGGAGCAGTACTTC
CASSVSDSGVAGEQYF
>.|TRBJ2-2|TRBD1|TRBV2
TGTGCCAGCCGTCAGTCGGCAGGGGGACCGAACACCGGGGAGCTGTTTTTT
CASRQSAGGPNTGELFF
>.|TRBJ1-2|.|TRBV6-1
TGTGCCAGCAGTGAAGCAGCAGGCTATGGCTACACCTTC
CASSEAAGYGYTF
>.|TRBJ2-2|TRBD1|TRBV30
TGTGCCTGGAGTGTACGGGACAGGGGGCTTAGGGTGCTGTTTTTT
CAWSVRDRGLRVLFF
>.|TRBJ2-7|TRBD1|TRBV6-5
TGTGCCAGCAGTTTAGGGACAGGCGTCACCTTTAGGCAGTACTTC
CASSLGTGVTFRQYF
>.|TRBJ2-7|TRBD2|TRBV11-2
TGTGCCAGCAGCTCTACCGGGACTAACTACGAGCAGTACTTC
CASSSTGTNYEQYF
>.|TRBJ2-4|TRBD2|TRBV7-9
TGTGCCAGCAGCTTAGGAGGGCTAGCGGACTTAGCCAAAAACATTCAGTACTTC
CASSLGGLADLAKNIQYF
>.|TRBJ1-2|.|TRBV6-1
TGTGCCAGCAGTGTCGGGGGACCCTCCGGCTACACCTTC
CASSVGGPSGYTF
>.|TRBJ1-5|TRBD1|TRBV27
TGTGCCAGCAGTTACAGGGGCCTTAATCAGCCCCAGCATTTT
CASSYRGLNQPQHF
>.|TRBJ2-3|.|TRBV18
TGTGCCAGCTCACTGAGGGGGGGGACCACAGATACGCAGTATTTT
CASSLRGGTTDTQYF
>.|TRBJ2-5|.|TRBV28
TGTGCCAGCAATCGGGAGAATCGAGAGACCCAGTACTTC
CASNRENRETQYF
>.|TRBJ2-6|.|TRBV14
TGTGCCAGCAGCCCCGGACAAGCTGGGGCCAACGTCCTGACTTTC
CASSPGQAGANVLTF
>once|TRBJ2-5|.|TRBV11-2
TGTGCCAGCAGCTATGGCAGGCGCGGGGAGACCCAGTACTTC
CASSYGRRGETQYF